One and the same sample provided the 10 T cell receptor beta chains below, sequenced in a study of blood T cell repertoires in COVID-19. TCRdb keeps only in-frame clones here, not all; method: immunoSEQ multiplex PCR. The sample has hundreds of thousands of clones, about nine tenths seen once. The specimen sequenced was PBMCs or T cells enriched from blood (not recorded which). These receptors came from a woman in her fifties or sixties who had recovered from COVID-19.

The rearrangement uses TRBV27 and TRBJ2-1; the match to TRBD1 covers 8 bases. Germline trimming cut 2 bases from V and 4 bases from J; bases unmatched to any gene: 7. The CDR3 has 16 amino acids. Germline CDR1 and CDR2: MNHEY and SMNVEV (reference sequence). The chain's CDR3 is CASSLAGTGLYNEQFF. The CDR3 DNA is TGTGCCAGCAGTTTAGCGGGGACAGGACTTTACAATGAGCAGTTCTTC.

This clone was seen just once. This chain connects TRBV7-3 to TRBJ1-3, with 7 positions matching TRBD1. The CDR3 covers 14 residues. Germline V lookup: CDR1 SGHTA, CDR2 FQGTGA. The V and J ends lost 4 bases and 2 bases, in that order; junction bases with no gene match: 2. DNA of the CDR3: TGTGCCAGCAGCTCGGGGACAGCTGGAAACACCATATATTTT. Residues: CASSSGTAGNTIYF.

This chain connects TRBV20-1 to TRBJ2-6; 11 nucleotides line up with TRBD1. V gave up 3 bases and J gave up 0 bases; unmatched junction bases: 10. From germline, CDR1 is DFQATT and CDR2 SNEGSKA (reference sequence). This CDR3 has 19 amino acids. The CDR3 sequence: CSASRISGQGASGANVLTF. CDR3 nucleotides: TGCAGTGCTAGTAGGATTTCCGGACAGGGGGCCTCTGGGGCCAACGTCCTGACTTTC.

V gene TRBV7-9 combines with J gene TRBJ2-1, with 9 bases fitting TRBD2. J was trimmed by 1 base and V by 4 bases; bases with no gene match: 5. The CDR3 runs 16 residues. Germline V gene lookup returns CDR1 SEHNR and CDR2 FQNEAQ (reference sequence). In nucleotides, the CDR3 is TGTGCCAGCAGCTCAGACGCGGGAGGGTCCTACAATGAGCAGTTCTTC. As protein: CASSSDAGGSYNEQFF.

The genes are TRBV19 and TRBJ2-1, with D perhaps TRBD1 (5 bases). The V end lost 1 base, the J end lost 2 bases, and 9 bases lay between the germline ends. This CDR3 is 15 amino acids long. Germline values: CDR1 LNHDA, CDR2 SQIVND (reference sequence). The CDR3 DNA reads TGTGCCAGTAGTATAGGCAGGGATCCCTACAATGAGCAGTTCTTC. Translated: CASSIGRDPYNEQFF.

The chain's CDR3 is CASSLKREGGFEQFF. DNA of the CDR3: TGCGCCAGCAGCCTTAAGCGGGAAGGCGGGTTTGAGCAGTTCTTC. J is TRBJ2-1 and V is TRBV4-3; 7 nucleotides align to TRBD2. V trimming: 4 bases; J trimming: 9 bases; junction bases outside the gene matches: 12. The CDR3 has 15 residues. The V gene's germline CDR1 is LGHNA and CDR2 YSLEER.

The chain combines TRBV30 with TRBJ1-5; D gene unclear. Looked up from germline, CDR1 is GTSNPN and CDR2 is SVGIG (reference sequence). CDR3 length equals 14 residues. Trimming shortened V by 1 base and J by 4 bases, and 11 bases separated the two germline ends. CDR3 nucleotide sequence: TGTGCCTGGAGTGACAGTTTACGGAATCAGCCCCAGCATTTT. It specifies CAWSDSLRNQPQHF. The variable domain in full, with the rest retrieved from reference TRBV30 and TRBJ1-5, is SQTIHQWPATLVQPVGSPLSLECTVEGTSNPNLYWYRQAAGRGLQLLFYSVGIGQISSEVPQNLSASRPQDRQFILSSKKLLLSDSGFYLCAWSDSLRNQPQHFGDGTRLSIL.

This chain joins TRBV27 and TRBJ2-3; no clear D gene. Per germline, CDR1 MNHEY and CDR2 SMNVEV (reference sequence). CDR3 length equals 13 residues. Trimming shortened V by 6 bases and J by 0 bases, and 7 bases separated the two germline ends. This CDR3 reads CASRPRSTDTQYF. CDR3 DNA sequence: TGTGCCAGCAGACCCCGGAGCACAGATACGCAGTATTTT.

The CDR3 loop reads CASSLVKGQGNEQFF. CDR3 nucleotide sequence: TGTGCCAGCAGCTTAGTTAAGGGACAGGGCAATGAGCAGTTCTTC. The genes are TRBV7-2 and TRBJ2-1, with 9 nucleotides matching TRBD1. With V trimmed by 1 base and J by 6 bases, 4 bases remained unmatched. The CDR3 has 15 amino acids. CDR1 is SGHTA and CDR2 is FQGNSA in the germline V gene.

The V call is TRBV28, the J call TRBJ2-7; 9 positions agree with TRBD1. V shed 4 bases, J shed 2 bases, and the junction held 9 bases outside the gene matches. Germline V lookup: CDR1 MDHEN, CDR2 SYDVKM. The CDR3 sequence is 16 residues long. DNA of the CDR3: TGTGCCAGCAGTTCTGGGGCCGGGACAGGGACCTACGAGCAGTACTTC. Protein product: CASSSGAGTGTYEQYF.